These 24 T cell receptor beta chains were sequenced from one sample in a study of identical twins. TCRdb itself ran the 5' RACE reads through MiXCR, one entry per CDR3 protein. The sample holds roughly 200,000 distinct CDR3 sequences, under 10% seen once. These data are also associated with another study on yellow fever vaccine responses in identical twins.

The sequencing sample was made of memory (CD45RO+) T cells sorted from blood. Receptors were obtained from a woman younger than 35 in good health.

This clonotype showed up many times. The chain uses TRBV5-1 and TRBJ2-1; the D gene is possibly TRBD2 (5 bases). Germline loops: CDR1 SGHRS, CDR2 YFSETQ. V dropped 1 base and J dropped 0 bases, with 14 bases sitting between them. The CDR3 contains 17 residues. CDR3 sequence reads: CASSLRSDSSSYNEQFF. For the CDR3, the DNA is TGCGCCAGCAGCTTGCGATCGGACTCTAGCTCCTACAATGAGCAGTTCTTC.

There are many counts of this clonotype. The J gene is TRBJ1-1, the V gene TRBV10-3; D is ambiguous. Germline V gives CDR1 ENHRY, CDR2 SYGVKD. This CDR3 contains 13 residues. Trimming left V 2 bases short and J 5 bases short, with 9 bases between. The CDR3 nucleotides read TGTGCCATCAGTGAGGTAGAAATAACTGAAGCTTTCTTT. It yields the protein CAISEVEITEAFF.

This clonotype was found a few times. This chain uses TRBV20-1 with TRBJ1-1; no clear D gene. V shed 0 bases and J shed 5 bases, with 1 base lying between them. The CDR3 is made up of 10 amino acids. From germline, CDR1 is DFQATT and CDR2 SNEGSKA (reference sequence). DNA for the CDR3: TGCAGTGCTAGAGAAACTGAAGCTTTCTTT. This encodes CSARETEAFF.

This clonotype was seen a few times. This chain connects TRBV29-1 to TRBJ2-4, with D possibly being TRBD2 (5 bases). Trimming shortened V by 3 bases and J by 3 bases, and 15 bases separated the two germline ends. The CDR3 contains 15 residues. Germline CDR1 SQVTM, CDR2 ANQGSEA. This CDR3 is CSVDDVSGVKNIQYF. The CDR3 DNA reads TGCAGCGTTGATGATGTCAGCGGAGTCAAAAACATTCAGTACTTC. Complete variable domain (other parts from reference TRBV29-1 and TRBJ2-4): SAVISQKPSRDICQRGTSLTIQCQVDSQVTMMFWYRQQPGQSLTLIATANQGSEATYESGFVIDKFPISRPNLTFSTLTVSNMSPEDSSIYLCSVDDVSGVKNIQYFGAGTRLSVL.

This clonotype occurred many times. The rearrangement joins TRBV28 to TRBJ2-6; D might be TRBD1 (5 bases). V was pared by 4 bases and J by 1 base, with 11 bases between. Germline-derived CDR1 and CDR2 are MDHEN and SYDVKM. The CDR3 is made up of 16 amino acids. CDR3 residues: CASSSRQKSGANVLTF. In nucleotides, the CDR3 is TGTGCCAGCAGTTCCCGACAGAAATCTGGGGCCAACGTCCTGACTTTC. Full variable domain (outside the CDR3, taken from reference TRBV28 and TRBJ2-6): DVKVTQSSRYLVKRTGEKVFLECVQDMDHENMFWYRQDPGLGLRLIYFSYDVKMKEKGDIPEGYSVSREKKERFSLILESASTNQTSMYLCASSSRQKSGANVLTFGAGSRLTVL.

This clonotype was seen repeatedly, ten times or more. The chain links TRBV7-9 to TRBJ2-5; D uncertain. The CDR3 runs to 12 residues. The germline V gene encodes CDR1 SEHNR and CDR2 FQNEAQ (reference sequence). Trimming left V 5 bases short and J 4 bases short, with 8 bases between. For the CDR3, the DNA is TGTGCCAGCAGCCTAAATGGAGAGACCCAGTACTTC. Its translation is CASSLNGETQYF. The entire variable domain, with the rest obtained from reference TRBV7-9 and TRBJ2-5, is as follows: DTGVSQNPRHKITKRGQNVTFRCDPISEHNRLYWYRQTLGQGPEFLTYFQNEAQLEKSRLLSDRFSAERPKGSFSTLEIQRTEQGDSAMYLCASSLNGETQYFGPGTRLLVL.

In nucleotides, the CDR3 is TGCAGTGCTAGAGACGGGGGACACACAGATACGCAGTATTTT. Amino acids: CSARDGGHTDTQYF. J is TRBJ2-3 and V is TRBV20-1; either TRBD1 or TRBD2 may fit D (6 bases each). Trimming took 0 bases from V and 2 from J, leaving 9 bases between them. Per the germline V gene, CDR1 is DFQATT and CDR2 is SNEGSKA (reference sequence). CDR3 length: 14 residues.

This clonotype was seen ten or more times. The chain couples TRBV12-3 or TRBV12-4 to TRBJ2-7, with 9 bases identical to TRBD1. J was trimmed by 2 bases and V by 5 bases; bases with no gene match: 10. CDR3 size: 16 residues. CDR3 region: CASSLQTGGSTYEQYF. In DNA, the CDR3 is TGTGCCAGCAGTCTTCAGACAGGGGGATCTACCTACGAGCAGTACTTC.

The chain couples TRBV20-1 to TRBJ2-1, with TRBD2 matching 8 bases. Germline V gene data show CDR1 as DFQATT and CDR2 as SNEGSKA (reference sequence). The CDR3 runs 14 residues. The J segment lost 4 bases and the V segment lost 6 bases, leaving 8 bases of the junction unmatched. This CDR3 reads CSAQSPSGYNEQFF. The DNA of the CDR3 is TGCAGTGCCCAAAGTCCTAGCGGGTACAATGAGCAGTTCTTC.

The chain employs TRBV20-1 and TRBJ2-1; D remains ambiguous. Germline V gene data show CDR1 as DFQATT and CDR2 as SNEGSKA (reference sequence). The CDR3 is 14 amino acids. V dropped 0 bases and J dropped 0 bases, with 6 bases sitting between them. DNA for the CDR3: TGCAGTGCTAGAGAAGTAGTCTCCTACAATGAGCAGTTCTTC. Its protein product is CSAREVVSYNEQFF.

This clonotype came up many times. The chain combines TRBV7-9 with TRBJ2-7; D gene ambiguous. The CDR3 sequence is 13 residues long. Germline V CDR1 and CDR2: SEHNR, FQNEAQ (reference sequence). V was trimmed by 3 bases and J by 2 bases, leaving 8 bases between them. For the CDR3, the DNA is TGTGCCAGCAGCTTCGGCTACACCTACGAGCAGTACTTC. This codes for CASSFGYTYEQYF.

This clonotype was picked up many times. V and J are TRBV7-8 and TRBJ2-3; 14 bases map to TRBD2. The trim removed 8 bases at V and 4 bases at J, leaving 8 bases unmatched. CDR1 and CDR2 from the germline V gene are SGHVS and FQNEAQ. The CDR3 loop spans 16 amino acids. The CDR3 DNA sequence: TGTGCCAGCGGGTTGGGACTAGCGGGAGTAGCAGATACGCAGTATTTT. Translated, it gives CASGLGLAGVADTQYF.

The chain links TRBV2 to TRBJ2-1, with a weak D call TRBD2 (6 bases). Germline V gene data show CDR1 as SNHLY and CDR2 as FYNNEI. The CDR3 runs 16 residues. The V gene lost 7 bases and the J gene lost 0 bases, with 16 bases spanning the gap. Here the CDR3 reads CASTGGPGGSYNEQFF. The CDR3, as DNA: TGTGCCAGCACCGGGGGTCCCGGGGGCTCCTACAATGAGCAGTTCTTC. The variable domain in full, with the rest retrieved from reference TRBV2 and TRBJ2-1, is EPEVTQTPSHQVTQMGQEVILRCVPISNHLYFYWYRQILGQKVEFLVSFYNNEISEKSEIFDDQFSVERPDGSNFTLKIRSTKLEDSAMYFCASTGGPGGSYNEQFFGPGTRLTVL.

V is TRBV7-2 and J is TRBJ2-5; D tentatively reads TRBD1 or TRBD2 (6 bases each). The CDR3 consists of 14 residues. The V end lost 1 base, the J end lost 4 bases, and 10 bases lay between the germline ends. CDR1 and CDR2 (germline): SGHTA, FQGNSA. CDR3 region: CASSLGGAGETQYF. CDR3 in DNA: TGTGCCAGCAGCTTAGGGGGGGCCGGAGAGACCCAGTACTTC.

This clonotype occurred many times. The rearrangement joins TRBV5-1 to TRBJ2-1; 9 bases agree with TRBD2. There are 16 residues in the CDR3. The germline V gene has CDR1 SGHRS and CDR2 YFSETQ. The ends lost 5 bases at V and 5 bases at J; junction bases unmatched: 11. The CDR3 sequence is CASRDLAGGPDNEQFF. Here the CDR3 DNA reads TGCGCCAGCAGGGACCTCGCGGGGGGGCCTGACAATGAGCAGTTCTTC.

This clonotype was seen many times. V and J are TRBV3-1 and TRBJ2-1; D gene uncertain. V lost 4 bases to trimming and J lost 4 bases, with 8 bases between them. Per the germline V gene, CDR1 is LGHDT and CDR2 is YNNKEL (reference sequence). The CDR3 length is 13 residues. CDR3 DNA sequence: TGTGCCAGCAGCCTGGACCCTTACAATGAGCAGTTCTTC. This encodes CASSLDPYNEQFF.

The chain joins TRBV7-9 to TRBJ2-4; 8 nucleotides line up with TRBD1. J lost 6 bases, V lost 1 base, and 2 bases had no gene match. Germline V gives CDR1 SEHNR, CDR2 FQNEAQ (reference sequence). CDR3 length: 14 residues. The CDR3 reads CASSLGQGRNIQYF. The CDR3 coding sequence is TGTGCCAGCAGCTTAGGACAGGGGAGAAACATTCAGTACTTC.

This clonotype was detected ten times or more. The chain employs TRBV20-1 and TRBJ1-5; maybe TRBD1 (6 bases). Germline CDR1 and CDR2: DFQATT and SNEGSKA (reference sequence). The V end lost 6 bases, the J end lost 0 bases, and 12 bases lay between the germline ends. This CDR3 region has 14 residues. The CDR3 DNA follows: TGCAGTGCACCCACAGGGCGTAGCAATCAGCCCCAGCATTTT. Translation gives CSAPTGRSNQPQHF.

There are many counts of this clonotype. The chain recombines TRBV6-6 with TRBJ2-2; D is perhaps TRBD2 (6 bases). Trimming cost V 6 bases and J 4 bases, with 12 bases left between them. Germline V lookup: CDR1 MNHNY, CDR2 SVGAGI (reference sequence). This CDR3 spans 14 amino acids. CDR3 sequence: CASREGPRTGELFF. CDR3 coding DNA: TGTGCCAGCAGGGAGGGACCCCGCACCGGGGAGCTGTTTTTT.

V usage is TRBV4-1 and J usage is TRBJ1-1; TRBD1 matches 7 bases. CDR3 length equals 15 residues. V was clipped by 0 bases and J by 6 bases; unmatched bases: 7. Per the germline V gene, CDR1 is MGHRA and CDR2 is YSYEKL. CDR3 coding DNA: TGCGCCAGCAGCCAAGATTTTAGGGGGCGCGCTGAAGCTTTCTTT. This gives the protein CASSQDFRGRAEAFF.

The rearrangement uses TRBV20-1 and TRBJ2-5; D may match TRBD1 or TRBD2 (5 bases each). CDR3 length equals 14 residues. Per germline, CDR1 DFQATT and CDR2 SNEGSKA (reference sequence). Trimming removed 1 base at V and 4 bases at J, with 13 bases between. The CDR3 region is CSARVGGQAETQYF. As DNA, the CDR3 is TGCAGTGCTAGAGTTGGAGGACAAGCAGAGACCCAGTACTTC.

In this sample, this clonotype turned up many times. CDR3 protein: CASSSKSAGELFF. CDR3 bases: TGCGCCAGCAGCTCCAAGTCGGCCGGGGAGCTGTTTTTT. The chain combines TRBV5-1 with TRBJ2-2, with D unclear. CDR3 size: 13 residues. Per the germline V gene, CDR1 is SGHRS and CDR2 is YFSETQ. Trimming took off 3 bases at V and 6 bases at J, with 9 bases between the two ends.

This clonotype was picked up many times. The gene calls are TRBV4-2 and TRBJ2-2, with TRBD2 as a possible D gene (5 bases). Germline values: CDR1 LGHNA, CDR2 YNFKEQ. The V end was cut by 4 bases, the J end by 0 bases, with 9 bases between. There are 15 residues in the CDR3. In DNA form, the CDR3 reads TGTGCCAGCAGCCCAGCGGATTCGAACACCGGGGAGCTGTTTTTT. Protein: CASSPADSNTGELFF.

This clonotype was detected many times. V is TRBV5-1 and J is TRBJ2-1; D unclear. Germline V CDR1 and CDR2: SGHRS, YFSETQ. V lost 4 bases and J lost 9, with 11 bases in between. The CDR3 length is 12 residues. The CDR3 loop reads CASSPQLGEQFF. The CDR3 DNA reads TGCGCCAGCAGCCCCCAGTTGGGTGAGCAGTTCTTC.